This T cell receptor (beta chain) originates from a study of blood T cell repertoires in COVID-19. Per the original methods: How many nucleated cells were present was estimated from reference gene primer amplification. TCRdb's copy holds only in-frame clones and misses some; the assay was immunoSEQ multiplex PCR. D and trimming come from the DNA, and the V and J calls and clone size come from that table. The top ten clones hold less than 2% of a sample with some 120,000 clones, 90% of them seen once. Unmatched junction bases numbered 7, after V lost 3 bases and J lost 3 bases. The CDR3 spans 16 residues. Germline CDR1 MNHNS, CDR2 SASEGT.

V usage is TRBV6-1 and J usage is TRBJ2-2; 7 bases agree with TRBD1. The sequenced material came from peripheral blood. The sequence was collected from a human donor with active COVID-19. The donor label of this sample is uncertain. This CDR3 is CASSDPYRGDTGELFF. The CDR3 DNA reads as TGTGCCAGCAGTGACCCCTACAGGGGTGACACCGGGGAGCTGTTTTTT.